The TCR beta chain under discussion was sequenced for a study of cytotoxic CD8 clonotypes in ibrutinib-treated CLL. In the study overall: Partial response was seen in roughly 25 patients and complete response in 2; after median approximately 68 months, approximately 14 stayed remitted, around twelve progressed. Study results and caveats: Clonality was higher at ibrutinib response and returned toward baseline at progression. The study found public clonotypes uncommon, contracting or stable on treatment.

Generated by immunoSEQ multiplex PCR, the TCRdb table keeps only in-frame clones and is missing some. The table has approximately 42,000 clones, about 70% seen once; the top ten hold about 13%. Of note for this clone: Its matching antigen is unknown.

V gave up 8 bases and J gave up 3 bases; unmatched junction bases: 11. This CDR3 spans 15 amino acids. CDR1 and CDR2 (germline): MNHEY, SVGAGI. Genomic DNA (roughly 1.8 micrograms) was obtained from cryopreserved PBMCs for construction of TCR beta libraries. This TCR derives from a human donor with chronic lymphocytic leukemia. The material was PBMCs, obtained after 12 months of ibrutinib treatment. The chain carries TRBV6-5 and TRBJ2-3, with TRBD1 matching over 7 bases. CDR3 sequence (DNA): TGTGCCAGCGTAAGGGCCAGGGGGTCAACAGATACGCAGTATTTT. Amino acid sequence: CASVRARGSTDTQYF.